This T cell receptor (beta chain) originates from a study of T cells in Graves' hyperthyroidism and ophthalmopathy. It was considered stable Graves' hyperthyroidism when ophthalmopathy did not progress within 18 months. The CDR3 regions of TCR beta were amplified from RNA transcripts. The HTBI set primed first-round TCR CDR3 RT-PCR. Each CDR3 protein is one row after TCRdb ran MiXCR on the multiplex PCR reads. The sample consists of 300,000 to 500,000 distinct CDR3 sequences, around 14% of them appearing once. This clonotype was seen many times. CDR3 length equals 15 residues. Trimming cost V 6 bases and J 5 bases, with 20 bases left between them. Per germline, CDR1 ENHRY and CDR2 SYGVKD.

This sequence was found in a woman between 25 and 40 years old with Graves' hyperthyroidism. The chain has TRBV10-3 and TRBJ2-7, with D unresolved. Sequencing was carried out using blood. The CDR3 reads CAISPTSSSRHEQYF. The CDR3 coding sequence is TGTGCCATCAGCCCTACAAGTTCGTCCCGGCACGAGCAGTACTTC.